The 18 T cell receptor beta chains below were found in one sample sequenced in a study of control samples from healthy donors and cancer patients. This table comes from immunoSEQ multiplex PCR, and its TCRdb copy is limited to in-frame clones, with some not included. The sample holds 100,000 to 150,000 clones, about 93% seen once. Sequenced input: blood. The receptors shown here come from a man between 40 and 49 years old in good health.

V gene TRBV12-3 or TRBV12-4 combines with J gene TRBJ1-1; no clear D. The CDR3 totals 12 residues. V was cut by 3 bases and J by 5 bases, with 7 bases left in between. CDR3 sequence (DNA): TGTGCCAGCAGTTTTAAATTAACTGAAGCTTTCTTT. It is translated as CASSFKLTEAFF.

The gene calls are TRBV6-4 and TRBJ1-1, with 7 bases identical to TRBD1. The CDR3 has 13 amino acids. Trimming took 5 bases from V and 4 from J; bases not matched to a gene: 4. Germline CDR1 MRHNA, CDR2 SNTAGT. DNA of the CDR3: TGTGCCAGCAGTAGACAGGGAGGCACTGAAGCTTTCTTT. Protein product: CASSRQGGTEAFF.

The chain combines TRBV11-2 with TRBJ1-2; D perhaps matches TRBD1 (6 bases). This CDR3 spans 13 amino acids. CDR1 and CDR2 (germline): SGHAT, FQNNGV. Trimming took off 6 bases at V and 2 bases at J, with 10 bases between the two ends. The CDR3 region is CASSSTGNYGYTF. CDR3 nucleotide sequence: TGTGCCAGCAGTTCCACAGGGAACTATGGCTACACCTTC.

The rearrangement links TRBV6-5 to TRBJ2-3; 8 nucleotides align to TRBD2. From germline, CDR1 is MNHEY and CDR2 SVGAGI. This CDR3 has 15 residues. Germline trimming cut 6 bases from V and 5 bases from J; bases unmatched to any gene: 10. CDR3 DNA sequence: TGTGCCAGCAGCCCGACGGGGGGGCCGGGAGATACGCAGTATTTT. Translation gives CASSPTGGPGDTQYF.

J is TRBJ2-3 and V is TRBV10-3; 7 bases agree with TRBD1. Germline CDR1 reads ENHRY; CDR2 reads SYGVKD. V gave up 7 bases and J gave up 1 base; unmatched junction bases: 2. This CDR3 is 13 amino acids long. The CDR3 spells CAINGQGTDTQYF. The CDR3 DNA reads as TGTGCCATCAATGGACAGGGCACAGATACGCAGTATTTT.

V is TRBV6-5 and J is TRBJ2-2; tentative D call: TRBD1 (5 bases). CDR3 length: 13 amino acids. The V gene lost 7 bases and the J gene lost 2 bases, with 8 bases spanning the gap. Germline CDR1 reads MNHEY; CDR2 reads SVGAGI. Written as DNA, the CDR3 is TGTGCCAGCAATTGGGGCAACACCGGGGAGCTGTTTTTT. It codes for CASNWGNTGELFF.

This clone was counted between two and nine times. V is TRBV5-1 and J is TRBJ2-3, with a weak D call TRBD1 (6 bases). Germline V CDR1 and CDR2: SGHRS, YFSETQ. The CDR3 extends over 16 amino acids. Trimming left V 3 bases short and J 1 base short, with 15 bases between. The CDR3 loop reads CASSSNSGVRTDTQYF. CDR3 DNA sequence: TGCGCCAGCAGCTCCAATTCAGGGGTACGCACAGATACGCAGTATTTT.

This chain uses TRBV6-6 with TRBJ2-7, with unresolved D. There are 14 residues in the CDR3. The germline CDR1 and CDR2 sequences are MNHNY and SVGAGI (reference sequence). V was clipped by 8 bases and J by 3 bases, with 17 bases between them. The CDR3 region is CASSPEPMGYEQYF. DNA of the CDR3: TGTGCCAGCTCCCCCGAGCCTATGGGCTACGAGCAGTACTTC.

This chain uses TRBV20-1 with TRBJ1-5; the match to TRBD1 covers 8 bases. J lost 4 bases, V lost 3 bases, and 5 bases had no gene match. Germline lookup yields CDR1 DFQATT and CDR2 SNEGSKA (reference sequence). The CDR3 covers 14 residues. CDR3 in amino acids: CSASGQGGNQPQHF. CDR3 nucleotide sequence: TGCAGTGCTAGTGGACAGGGAGGGAATCAGCCCCAGCATTTT.

The chain combines TRBV19 with TRBJ1-4; 9 nucleotides match TRBD1. From germline, CDR1 is LNHDA and CDR2 SQIVND (reference sequence). This CDR3 is 15 amino acids long. V lost 6 bases to trimming and J lost 4 bases; unmatched junction nucleotides: 6. The CDR3 protein is CASSRLTGGNEKLFF. The CDR3 coding sequence is TGTGCCAGTAGCCGACTGACAGGGGGTAATGAAAAACTGTTTTTT.

V usage is TRBV30 and J usage is TRBJ2-7; TRBD1 aligns across 8 bases. The CDR3 covers 13 residues. V trimming: 0 bases; J trimming: 9 bases; junction bases outside the gene matches: 7. CDR1 is GTSNPN and CDR2 is SVGIG in the germline V gene (reference sequence). The CDR3 nucleotides are TGTGCCTGGAGTGTGTCAGGGGGCGGATTGCAGTACTTC. Protein product: CAWSVSGGGLQYF.

The chain is built from TRBV5-6 and TRBJ1-3, with 12 positions matching TRBD1. Germline V gene lookup returns CDR1 SGHDT and CDR2 YYEEEE. This CDR3 spans 16 amino acids. V trimming: 3 bases; J trimming: 5 bases; junction bases outside the gene matches: 6. CDR3 region: CASSSGTGGRRNTIYF. In DNA, the CDR3 is TGTGCCAGCAGCTCCGGGACAGGGGGCAGACGAAACACCATATATTTT. The entire variable domain, with the rest obtained from reference TRBV5-6 and TRBJ1-3, is as follows: DAGVTQSPTHLIKTRGQQVTLRCSPKSGHDTVSWYQQALGQGPQFIFQYYEEEERQRGNFPDRFSGHQFPNYSSELNVNALLLGDSALYLCASSSGTGGRRNTIYFGEGSWLTVV.

J is TRBJ2-4 and V is TRBV18, with 14 bases aligning to TRBD2. The germline gives CDR1 KGHSH, CDR2 LQKENI. This CDR3 is 16 amino acids long. Losses at the gene ends were 2 bases for V and 5 bases for J; bases not matched to a gene: 2. CDR3 loop: CASSPGLAGGENIQYF. CDR3 DNA sequence: TGTGCCAGCTCACCAGGACTAGCGGGGGGCGAAAACATTCAGTACTTC.

V gene TRBV6-1 combines with J gene TRBJ2-1; D gene unclear. V shed 2 bases and J shed 8 bases, with 10 bases lying between them. Germline V CDR1 and CDR2: MNHNS, SASEGT. The CDR3 totals 13 residues. CDR3 bases: TGTGCCAGCAGTGAATCCGGAAGTGATGAGCAGTTCTTC. Its protein product is CASSESGSDEQFF.

V usage is TRBV6-2 or TRBV6-3 and J usage is TRBJ2-7; D is possibly TRBD2 (6 bases). In germline, CDR1 is MNHEY, CDR2 SVGEGT. This CDR3 comprises 16 residues. The V gene lost 1 base and the J gene lost 0 bases, with 13 bases spanning the gap. CDR3 sequence: CASSYLRDFFSYEQYF. Written as DNA, the CDR3 is TGTGCCAGCAGTTACTTGAGGGACTTCTTCTCCTACGAGCAGTACTTC.

This chain links TRBV5-1 with TRBJ2-2, with D hard to call. The CDR3 loop spans 16 amino acids. The V end was cut by 0 bases, the J end by 3 bases, with 12 bases between. Germline lookup yields CDR1 SGHRS and CDR2 YFSETQ. The DNA for the CDR3 is TGCGCCAGCAGCTTGGACAGAATGTCTTACACCGGGGAGCTGTTTTTT. Translated: CASSLDRMSYTGELFF.

Worth noting for this clone: Additional DNA sequences in this sample encode the identical CDR3. The chain has TRBV10-3 and TRBJ2-7; no reliable D call. With 3 bases removed from V and 5 bases from J, the gap between germline ends came to 8 bases. This CDR3 region has 12 residues. The germline V gene encodes CDR1 ENHRY and CDR2 SYGVKD. The CDR3 loop is CAISDRGDEQYF. The DNA for the CDR3 is TGTGCCATCAGTGATCGAGGTGACGAGCAGTACTTC.

The rearrangement joins TRBV3-1 (or the pseudogene TRBV3-2) to TRBJ1-2; D is perhaps TRBD1 (5 bases). Deletions cut 1 base from V and 6 bases from J, with 15 bases between. The CDR3 is made up of 15 amino acids. The germline V gene encodes CDR1 LGHDT and CDR2 YNNKEL (reference sequence). CDR3 in amino acids: CASSQVYGGSDGYTF. The CDR3 bases are TGTGCCAGCAGCCAAGTTTATGGGGGATCAGATGGCTACACCTTC.